The 7 T cell receptor beta chains below come from one sample, sequenced in a study of CD8 T cells in ankylosing spondylitis. Study-level points and caveats: Seemingly characteristic of ankylosing spondylitis blood was a TCR beta motif consisting of roughly 8 highly homologous variants.

Their antigens remain unidentified. One entry per CDR3 protein results from TCRdb running MiXCR on the 5' RACE reads. The sample lists some 800,000 distinct CDR3 sequences, 12% seen once, with about 0.49% in the top ten. Sequencing used blood, either unsorted or a sorted T cell fraction (not recorded which). These TCRs come from a male donor with ankylosing spondylitis.

The chain links TRBV20-1 to TRBJ2-7; 7 bases agree with TRBD1. Trimming at V came to 6 bases and at J to 0 bases, leaving 11 bases not matched to a gene. CDR3 length: 15 amino acids. Germline V gene sequence: CDR1 DFQATT, CDR2 SNEGSKA (reference sequence). The CDR3 region is CSAHNVRGSSYEQYF. The CDR3 coding sequence is TGCAGTGCCCATAACGTCAGGGGGTCCTCCTACGAGCAGTACTTC.

The chain uses TRBV7-8 and TRBJ2-7; TRBD1 aligns across 8 bases. The length of the CDR3 is 15 residues. The V gene end was trimmed by 1 base and the J gene end by 1 base; junction bases not matched to a gene: 3. Germline V gene data show CDR1 as SGHVS and CDR2 as FQNEAQ. In nucleotides, the CDR3 is TGTGCCAGCAGCTTAGAGGGGGACAGGTCCTACGAGCAGTACTTC. As protein: CASSLEGDRSYEQYF. Full variable domain (rest looked up from reference TRBV7-8 and TRBJ2-7): GAGVSQSPRYKVAKRGQDVALRCDPISGHVSLFWYQQALGQGPEFLTYFQNEAQLDKSGLPSDRFFAERPEGSVSTLKIQRTQQEDSAVYLCASSLEGDRSYEQYFGPGTRLTVT.

This clonotype was counted at least ten times. The V call is TRBV7-9, the J call TRBJ1-1; D remains ambiguous. Trimming shortened V by 2 bases and J by 3 bases, and 7 bases separated the two germline ends. Germline-derived CDR1 and CDR2 are SEHNR and FQNEAQ (reference sequence). The CDR3 totals 13 residues. The DNA of the CDR3 is TGTGCCAGCAGCTTATACGTCCACACTGAAGCTTTCTTT. Its translation is CASSLYVHTEAFF.

This clonotype came up a few times. The rearrangement links TRBV5-1 to TRBJ2-3; D tentatively reads TRBD1 or TRBD2 (5 bases each). The CDR3 totals 15 residues. V was cut by 5 bases and J by 2 bases, with 15 bases left in between. Looked up from germline, CDR1 is SGHRS and CDR2 is YFSETQ. CDR3 sequence: CASRERGEVTDTQYF. CDR3 DNA sequence: TGCGCCAGCAGGGAACGGGGCGAGGTCACAGATACGCAGTATTTT.

This clonotype turned up a few times. The CDR3 protein is CASSYGGEGVYNEQFF. CDR3 sequence (DNA): TGTGCCAGCAGTTACGGGGGGGAAGGGGTGTACAATGAGCAGTTCTTC. The chain employs TRBV6-5 and TRBJ2-1, with 7 bases matching TRBD2. Looked up from germline, CDR1 is MNHEY and CDR2 is SVGAGI. CDR3 length: 16 residues. V lost 2 bases, J lost 4 bases, and 8 bases stayed unmatched.

This rearrangement joins TRBV20-1 to TRBJ2-3; tentative D call: TRBD1 (6 bases). Per germline, CDR1 DFQATT and CDR2 SNEGSKA (reference sequence). V dropped 6 bases and J dropped 7 bases, with 14 bases sitting between them. The CDR3 length is 12 residues. Written as DNA, the CDR3 is TGCAGTGCCAAGGACAGAACAAATACGCAGTATTTT. Protein: CSAKDRTNTQYF.

This clonotype was recorded a few times. The chain uses TRBV28 and TRBJ2-1, with TRBD2 matching 7 bases. The CDR3 loop spans 14 amino acids. The V and J ends lost 1 base and 5 bases, in that order; junction bases with no gene match: 2. The V gene's germline CDR1 is MDHEN and CDR2 SYDVKM. The CDR3 DNA reads as TGTGCCAGCAGTTTATTTGGGACTAACAATGAGCAGTTCTTC. Translation gives CASSLFGTNNEQFF.